Here is one TCR beta chain with its context. This entry is derived from a study of OX40 agonist ivuxolimab in advanced cancers. Study overall: Ivuxolimab doses were 0.01, 0.1, 0.3, 1.5, 3 or 10 mg/kg every 2 weeks.

Trimming pared 6 bases from V and 4 bases from J, leaving 10 bases between. The CDR3 consists of 11 residues. Germline V gene data show CDR1 as DFQATT and CDR2 as SNEGSKA (reference sequence). Repertoires were generated with immunoSEQ multiplex PCR, while TCRdb's copy carries only in-frame clones and drops some. The table includes fewer than 45,000 clones, 75% to 90% detected once. The sequence was collected from an adult with an advanced solid tumor such as melanoma, head and neck, liver or kidney cancer. The chain employs TRBV20-1 and TRBJ2-7, with unresolved D. Material: CD4+ or CD8+ T cells sorted from blood, obtained in a trial of the OX40 agonist ivuxolimab. Here the CDR3 reads CSARLGYEQYF. CDR3 in DNA: TGCAGTGCCCGACTTGGGTACGAGCAGTACTTC.